Below are 30 T cell receptor beta chains sequenced from a single sample in a study of T-cell reconstitution after alpha-beta-depleted transplantation in children. As it was prepared, the TCRbeta library received unique molecular identifiers. MiXCR, run by TCRdb on the PCR reads, gives a single entry per CDR3 protein. The data contain a few hundred thousand distinct CDR3 sequences, approximately 13% of them seen just once; the ten biggest clones take up under 7%. Sequencing was performed on PBMCs from the stem cell graft donor, taken from the stem cell graft. These receptors all stem from a human donor who donated a stem cell graft to a child with combined immunodeficiency.

A few counts support this clonotype. This chain connects TRBV29-1 to TRBJ2-1, with no clear D. CDR3 length: 12 amino acids. V was pared by 4 bases and J by 7 bases, with 11 bases between. Germline V gene sequence: CDR1 SQVTM, CDR2 ANQGSEA. This CDR3 reads CSVGRIGNEQFF. The CDR3 bases are TGCAGCGTTGGCCGGATCGGGAATGAGCAGTTCTTC.

The chain recombines TRBV28 with TRBJ2-7, with D tentatively TRBD1 (5 bases). Germline V gene data show CDR1 as MDHEN and CDR2 as SYDVKM. This CDR3 comprises 15 residues. Trimming cost V 7 bases and J 7 bases, with 23 bases left between them. CDR3 nucleotide sequence: TGTGCCAGCACCCCCCCCTTGGGGCCCTCTGGAGAGCAGTACTTC. Residues: CASTPPLGPSGEQYF.

This clonotype showed up just a few times. This chain uses TRBV12-3 or TRBV12-4 with TRBJ2-5; D is possibly TRBD1 (6 bases). The CDR3 consists of 15 residues. Trimming took 7 bases from V and 3 from J, leaving 18 bases between them. CDR3 sequence (DNA): TGTGCCAGCACCCCCCTTGGGGCAGGGGAAGAGACCCAGTACTTC. Protein product: CASTPLGAGEETQYF.

This clonotype has ten or more counts. V is TRBV25-1 and J is TRBJ2-7; D may be TRBD1 (6 bases). The V end was cut by 0 bases, the J end by 3 bases, with 6 bases between. The CDR3 runs 13 residues. The germline CDR1 and CDR2 sequences are MGHDK and SYGVNS. CDR3 region: CASSEYRGYEQYF. In nucleotides, the CDR3 is TGTGCCAGCAGTGAATACAGGGGCTACGAGCAGTACTTC.

The rearrangement uses TRBV2 and TRBJ2-3, with a tentative D call TRBD1 (5 bases). Between the trimmed V and J ends, which lost 6 bases and 2 bases, there was a span of 21 bases. The CDR3 spans 17 residues. The germline gives CDR1 SNHLY, CDR2 FYNNEI. The CDR3 DNA reads as TGTGCCAGCAGGATCTCGAACAGGTTTGGCGACACAGATACGCAGTATTTT. Residues: CASRISNRFGDTDTQYF.

This clonotype appeared many times. The V gene is TRBV24-1, the J gene TRBJ2-1; 9 positions agree with TRBD2. V was clipped by 4 bases and J by 10 bases; unmatched bases: 13. Germline assignment: CDR1 KGHDR and CDR2 SFDVKD. The CDR3 covers 16 residues. CDR3 nucleotides: TGTGCCACCAGTGACCCCGGGACTAGCTCCCCCGGCGAGCAGTTCTTC. It translates to CATSDPGTSSPGEQFF.

The J gene is TRBJ2-7, the V gene TRBV4-3; D uncertain. CDR3 length: 16 residues. CDR1 and CDR2 from the germline V gene are LGHNA and YSLEER. Trimming shortened V by 0 bases and J by 1 base, and 13 bases separated the two germline ends. The CDR3 region has the DNA TGCGCCAGCAGCCAAGATCTAGGGTCTGGGTCCTACGAGCAGTACTTC. It yields the protein CASSQDLGSGSYEQYF.

The table lists this clonotype with a few counts. This rearrangement joins TRBV18 to TRBJ2-1; D tentatively fits TRBD1 or TRBD2 (5 bases each). V was shortened by 0 bases and J by 6 bases, with 12 bases between the two germline ends. The CDR3 runs to 15 residues. Per germline, CDR1 KGHSH and CDR2 LQKENI. CDR3 bases: TGTGCCAGCTCACCACCGGGACCGGCTGGCAATGAGCAGTTCTTC. Its protein product is CASSPPGPAGNEQFF.

This clonotype was seen repeatedly, ten times or more. V and J are TRBV12-3 or TRBV12-4 and TRBJ2-1; no definite D call. V lost 6 bases and J 2 bases, leaving 8 bases between the germline ends. The CDR3 contains 13 residues. CDR3 sequence reads: CASSLSAYNEQFF. The CDR3 region has the DNA TGTGCCAGCAGCCTATCCGCCTACAATGAGCAGTTCTTC.

The table lists this clonotype with many counts. The chain uses TRBV3-1 and TRBJ2-2, with 7 bases fitting TRBD1. Trimming took 6 bases from V and 7 from J; bases not matched to a gene: 17. The CDR3 totals 17 residues. The germline gives CDR1 LGHDT, CDR2 YNNKEL (reference sequence). CDR3 in amino acids: CASSLLLGGPRSGELFF. CDR3 nucleotides: TGTGCCAGCAGTCTGCTGCTAGGGGGCCCGAGGAGCGGGGAGCTGTTTTTT.

This clonotype showed up many times. This chain links TRBV9 with TRBJ1-3; D might be TRBD1 (5 bases). V lost 0 bases to trimming and J lost 2 bases, with 12 bases between them. The CDR3 totals 16 residues. Per germline, CDR1 SGDLS and CDR2 YYNGEE. The CDR3 coding sequence is TGTGCCAGCAGCGTAGGTCCCGGGGGACCTGGAAACACCATATATTTT. Its translation is CASSVGPGGPGNTIYF.

This sequence joins TRBV7-9 and TRBJ1-1; TRBD1 might be the D (6 bases). Trimming stripped 2 bases from V and 0 bases from J, with 13 bases between. The V gene's germline CDR1 is SEHNR and CDR2 FQNEAQ (reference sequence). The CDR3 consists of 16 residues. The CDR3 is CASSLRTAFMNTEAFF. The CDR3, as DNA: TGTGCCAGCAGCTTACGGACAGCATTCATGAACACTGAAGCTTTCTTT.

At least ten counts were recorded for this clonotype. This chain uses TRBV20-1 with TRBJ2-5; the match to TRBD2 covers 16 bases. CDR3 size: 17 residues. Germline V gene sequence: CDR1 DFQATT, CDR2 SNEGSKA (reference sequence). The J segment lost 4 bases and the V segment lost 1 base, leaving 6 bases of the junction unmatched. CDR3 in DNA: TGCAGTGCTAGAGGTCCGGGACTAGCGGGGGGGCGAGAGACCCAGTACTTC. This gives the protein CSARGPGLAGGRETQYF.

This clonotype was counted a few times. The rearrangement uses TRBV15 and TRBJ1-6; possible D gene TRBD1, 5 bases. From germline, CDR1 is LNHNV and CDR2 YYDKDF (reference sequence). The V gene lost 1 base and the J gene lost 11 bases, with 15 bases spanning the gap. The CDR3 loop spans 15 amino acids. Written as DNA, the CDR3 is TGTGCCACCAGCAGAGGTCGGCAGGGACGGACACCCCTCCACTTT. It yields the protein CATSRGRQGRTPLHF.

CDR3 bases: TGCGCCAGCAGCCTCCGGGTCGGGGACAGGGATTTTTTTGAGCAGTTCTTC. It specifies CASSLRVGDRDFFEQFF. The chain has TRBV5-1 and TRBJ2-1; 9 positions match TRBD1. CDR1 is SGHRS and CDR2 is YFSETQ in the germline V gene. Unmatched junction bases numbered 17, after V lost 4 bases and J lost 9 bases. The CDR3 covers 17 residues.

This clonotype appeared a few times. The chain carries TRBV27 and TRBJ1-2; a possible D gene is TRBD1 (6 bases). This CDR3 contains 15 residues. Trimming took 6 bases from V and 1 from J, leaving 15 bases between them. Germline lookup yields CDR1 MNHEY and CDR2 SMNVEV (reference sequence). DNA of the CDR3: TGTGCCAGCAGCCGTCTACAGGGAAATAACTATGGCTACACCTTC. This translates into CASSRLQGNNYGYTF.

This chain links TRBV7-9 with TRBJ2-7, with TRBD1 identical over 9 bases. The V segment lost 1 base and the J segment 6 bases; nucleotides outside the gene matches: 4. The germline V gene has CDR1 SEHNR and CDR2 FQNEAQ (reference sequence). This CDR3 has 14 residues. The CDR3 DNA follows: TGTGCCAGCAGCTTAGGCCTGGACAGGGGCGAGCAGTACTTC. Translated: CASSLGLDRGEQYF.

The chain recombines TRBV6-2 or TRBV6-3 with TRBJ2-5, with no clear D. The germline V and J ends were trimmed by 2 bases and 1 base, with 8 bases remaining between them. This CDR3 has 14 amino acids. Germline CDR1 is MNHEY and CDR2 is SVGEGT. CDR3 sequence: CASSYGYIQETQYF. In nucleotides, the CDR3 is TGTGCCAGCAGTTACGGGTACATCCAAGAGACCCAGTACTTC.

V and J are TRBV5-1 and TRBJ2-5; 9 bases align to TRBD2. The J segment lost 4 bases and the V segment lost 0 bases, leaving 7 bases of the junction unmatched. CDR1 and CDR2 from the germline V gene are SGHRS and YFSETQ. The CDR3 has 16 residues. The CDR3 loop reads CASSLVTAGGGETQYF. CDR3 coding DNA: TGCGCCAGCAGCTTGGTTACAGCGGGAGGCGGAGAGACCCAGTACTTC.

Many counts were recorded for this clonotype. This rearrangement joins TRBV7-2 to TRBJ2-7; perhaps TRBD2 as D (5 bases). Trimming cost V 3 bases and J 4 bases, with 10 bases left between them. Germline V lookup: CDR1 SGHTA, CDR2 FQGNSA. The CDR3 covers 13 residues. As DNA, the CDR3 is TGTGCCAGCAGCTTTTCTAGCAGATACGAGCAGTACTTC. This gives the protein CASSFSSRYEQYF.

This clonotype was detected many times. The chain has TRBV3-1 and TRBJ2-1; 12 bases align to TRBD2. Trimming at V came to 4 bases and at J to 7 bases, leaving 11 bases not matched to a gene. Germline values: CDR1 LGHDT, CDR2 YNNKEL (reference sequence). This CDR3 is 17 amino acids long. CDR3 loop: CASSLPSRLAGANEQFF. In DNA form, the CDR3 reads TGTGCCAGCAGCCTGCCTTCAAGACTAGCGGGAGCTAATGAGCAGTTCTTC.

The table lists this clonotype with a few counts. This rearrangement joins TRBV5-1 to TRBJ2-2, with unresolved D. Germline V gene sequence: CDR1 SGHRS, CDR2 YFSETQ. The ends were cut back, 5 bases at V and 10 bases at J, with 24 bases in the middle. The CDR3 runs 16 residues. The CDR3, as DNA: TGCGCCAGCAGGGCTCAGCCCGGAGCCGCGCCGGAGGAGCTGTTTTTT. It codes for CASRAQPGAAPEELFF.

The chain recombines TRBV10-3 with TRBJ2-7; D is perhaps TRBD2 (5 bases). CDR3 length equals 15 residues. Germline-derived CDR1 and CDR2 are ENHRY and SYGVKD. V was trimmed by 6 bases and J by 7 bases, leaving 22 bases between them. The CDR3 here is CAISPSQVASGEQYF. The CDR3 nucleotides are TGTGCCATCAGCCCGAGCCAAGTTGCCTCGGGGGAGCAGTACTTC.

The chain links TRBV9 to TRBJ2-5; possibly TRBD1 for D (5 bases). In germline, CDR1 is SGDLS, CDR2 YYNGEE. This CDR3 is built from 15 residues. Trimming pared 1 base from V and 0 bases from J, leaving 10 bases between. CDR3 in amino acids: CASSVSGRDQETQYF. As DNA, the CDR3 is TGTGCCAGCAGCGTATCCGGCAGGGACCAAGAGACCCAGTACTTC.

This clonotype was recorded at least ten times. This chain links TRBV28 with TRBJ2-1; 10 positions agree with TRBD1. Trimming at V came to 6 bases and at J to 9 bases, leaving 11 bases not matched to a gene. Germline-derived CDR1 and CDR2 are MDHEN and SYDVKM. This CDR3 contains 15 residues. CDR3 DNA sequence: TGTGCCAGCAGGCGGGACAGGGGATCTTACGGTGAGCAGTTCTTC. Residues: CASRRDRGSYGEQFF.

In its sample, this clonotype was seen many times. The rearrangement uses TRBV12-3 or TRBV12-4 and TRBJ2-7; D remains unclear. The CDR3 runs to 13 residues. The germline V and J ends were trimmed by 6 bases and 0 bases, with 9 bases remaining between them. CDR3: CASRPPVSYEQYF. The CDR3 DNA reads TGTGCCAGCAGGCCACCTGTCTCCTACGAGCAGTACTTC.

This clonotype has just a few counts. This chain uses TRBV12-3 or TRBV12-4 with TRBJ2-1; TRBD2 matches at 7 bases. The CDR3 is 17 amino acids. Trimming took 2 bases from V and 0 from J; bases not matched to a gene: 7. The CDR3 region is CASSLRGLAVSYNEQFF. Here the CDR3 DNA reads TGTGCCAGCAGTTTAAGAGGGCTAGCGGTCTCCTACAATGAGCAGTTCTTC.

This clonotype has ten or more counts. The genes are TRBV29-1 and TRBJ2-1; a weak D match, TRBD2 (6 bases). V lost 1 base, J lost 4 bases, and 11 bases lay in between. The length of the CDR3 is 14 residues. Germline loops: CDR1 SQVTM, CDR2 ANQGSEA. In DNA form, the CDR3 reads TGCAGCGTTGAAGTTGCTAGCGATTACAATGAGCAGTTCTTC. Amino acid sequence: CSVEVASDYNEQFF.

In its sample, this clonotype was seen a few times. This rearrangement joins TRBV28 to TRBJ2-2; 7 nucleotides agree with TRBD2. The junction had 3 bases not matched to a gene; V was cut back by 1 base and J by 4 bases. This CDR3 is 15 amino acids long. Germline CDR1 is MDHEN and CDR2 is SYDVKM. CDR3 in DNA: TGTGCCAGCAGTTTATTTCCGGGGGGCACCGGGGAGCTGTTTTTT. Translated, it gives CASSLFPGGTGELFF.

This clonotype was recorded a few times. DNA of the CDR3: TGTGCCAGCAGCGTAGAGGCCGGGGTCAATGAGCAGTTCTTC. Translation gives CASSVEAGVNEQFF. The J gene is TRBJ2-1, the V gene TRBV9; D may be TRBD2 (5 bases). Germline CDR1 is SGDLS and CDR2 is YYNGEE. The CDR3 contains 14 residues. V was shortened by 0 bases and J by 6 bases, with 10 bases between the two germline ends. The whole variable domain, filled in from reference TRBV9 and TRBJ2-1, reads DSGVTQTPKHLITATGQRVTLRCSPRSGDLSVYWYQQSLDQGLQFLIQYYNGEERAKGNILERFSAQQFPDLHSELNLSSLELGDSALYFCASSVEAGVNEQFFGPGTRLTVL.